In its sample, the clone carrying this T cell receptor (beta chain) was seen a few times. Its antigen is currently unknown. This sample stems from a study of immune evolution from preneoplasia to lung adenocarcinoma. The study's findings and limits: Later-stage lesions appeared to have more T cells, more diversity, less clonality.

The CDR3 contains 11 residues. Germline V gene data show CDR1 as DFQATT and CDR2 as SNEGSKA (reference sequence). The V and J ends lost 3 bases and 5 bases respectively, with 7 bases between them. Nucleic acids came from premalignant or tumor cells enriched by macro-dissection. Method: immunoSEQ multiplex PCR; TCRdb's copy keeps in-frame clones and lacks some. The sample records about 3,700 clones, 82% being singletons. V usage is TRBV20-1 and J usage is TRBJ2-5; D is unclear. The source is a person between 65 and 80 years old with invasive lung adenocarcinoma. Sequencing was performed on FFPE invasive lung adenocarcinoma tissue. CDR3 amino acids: CSASGAETQYF. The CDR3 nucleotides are TGCAGTGCTAGCGGCGCGGAGACCCAGTACTTC.